Below are 32 T cell receptor beta chains sequenced from a single sample in a study of T cells in Graves' hyperthyroidism and ophthalmopathy. What was amplified from RNA transcripts were TCR beta CDR3 regions. The primer set for the first-round RT-PCR of the TCR CDR3 was HTBI. From the multiplex PCR reads, TCRdb called clonotypes with MiXCR, one entry per CDR3 protein. The sample has 200,000 to 250,000 distinct CDR3 sequences; about 17% are singletons. The sequenced sample was blood. All receptors come from a young woman with Graves' ophthalmopathy.

This rearrangement joins TRBV7-9 to TRBJ2-5; D may be TRBD1 (7 bases). The germline V gene encodes CDR1 SEHNR and CDR2 FQNEAQ (reference sequence). Between the trimmed V and J ends, which lost 2 bases and 5 bases, there was a span of 15 bases. The CDR3 has 15 residues. As DNA, the CDR3 is TGTGCCAGCAGCTTACGCGGAGGGGGCGCGGAGACCCAGTACTTC. This encodes CASSLRGGGAETQYF.

Comments on this clonotype: A much larger clone lies a single base off, so this may be a read error. CDR3 region: CAGSSEPGQGAAPPNEKLFF. As DNA, the CDR3 is TGTGCCGGCAGCTCCGAACCGGGACAGGGGGCCGCACCACCTAATGAAAAACTGTTTTTT. This chain joins TRBV7-2 and TRBJ1-4; 12 bases agree with TRBD1. The CDR3 extends over 20 amino acids. The germline V gene has CDR1 SGHTA and CDR2 FQGNSA.

This clonotype was counted ten times or more. This chain uses TRBV27 with TRBJ1-5, with unresolved D. Deletions cut 6 bases from V and 0 bases from J, with 15 bases between. CDR1 and CDR2 (germline): MNHEY, SMNVEV (reference sequence). The CDR3 covers 16 residues. The CDR3 here is CASSPFRRGSNQPQHF. The CDR3 DNA reads as TGTGCCAGCAGCCCCTTTAGGCGCGGTAGCAATCAGCCCCAGCATTTT.

Concerning this clonotype: With a much larger clone just one base away, this may be a read error. The J gene is TRBJ2-4, the V gene TRBV20-1; D possibly matches TRBD1 or TRBD2 (6 bases each). The germline V and J ends were trimmed by 7 bases and 7 bases, with 14 bases remaining between them. Germline lookup yields CDR1 DFQATT and CDR2 SNEGSKA (reference sequence). The CDR3 consists of 12 residues. Here the CDR3 reads CSGSLGGNIQYF. The DNA of the CDR3 is TGCAGTGGGTCCCTAGGGGGGAACATTCAGTACTTC.

The genes are TRBV2 and TRBJ1-3; D unresolved. The CDR3 sequence is 16 residues long. Trimming removed 5 bases from V and 4 bases from J, with 18 bases in between. The V gene's germline CDR1 is SNHLY and CDR2 FYNNEI. The CDR3 protein is CASSSVIPTPGNTIYF. Written as DNA, the CDR3 is TGTGCCAGCAGTTCCGTGATCCCAACGCCCGGAAACACCATATATTTT.

The genes are TRBV5-6 and TRBJ1-5, with a possible D match to TRBD1 (5 bases). The length of the CDR3 is 12 residues. Trimming pared 3 bases from V and 7 bases from J, leaving 8 bases between. CDR1 is SGHDT, CDR2 YYEEEE, per germline. In DNA, the CDR3 is TGTGCCAGCAGCTCCGGGGGGCAGCCCCAGCATTTT. This codes for CASSSGGQPQHF.

Notes on this clonotype: A read error may explain this, as a much larger clone is one base away. The chain employs TRBV7-8 and TRBJ1-1, with D tentatively TRBD1 (5 bases). The V end lost 5 bases, the J end lost 5 bases, and 12 bases lay between the germline ends. This CDR3 contains 13 residues. Germline V gives CDR1 SGHVS, CDR2 FQNEAQ. The chain's CDR3 is CASSGLGRTEAFF. The CDR3 nucleotides read TGTGCCAGCAGCGGTTTGGGGCGGACTGAAGCTTTCTTT.

This chain uses TRBV28 with TRBJ1-2; D is unclear. V was cut by 6 bases and J by 8 bases, with 10 bases left in between. Germline lookup yields CDR1 MDHEN and CDR2 SYDVKM. This CDR3 has 11 amino acids. The CDR3 DNA sequence: TGTGCCAGCAGCCCGCAAGGGGGCTACACCTTC. Its protein is CASSPQGGYTF.

This clonotype has ten or more counts. This chain connects TRBV20-1 to TRBJ1-5, with D perhaps matching TRBD1 (6 bases). The V and J ends lost 2 bases and 0 bases respectively, with 14 bases between them. The CDR3 is 16 amino acids. CDR1 DFQATT and CDR2 SNEGSKA come from the germline V gene (reference sequence). Here the CDR3 DNA reads TGCAGTGCTAGAAAGGACAGCGTCTATAGCAATCAGCCCCAGCATTTT. Its protein product is CSARKDSVYSNQPQHF.

This clonotype was detected many times. The gene calls are TRBV7-9 and TRBJ2-4; 10 bases agree with TRBD2. Trimming at V came to 6 bases and at J to 6 bases, leaving 11 bases not matched to a gene. CDR1 is SEHNR and CDR2 is FQNEAQ in the germline V gene (reference sequence). The CDR3 contains 16 residues. The DNA for the CDR3 is TGTGCCAGCAGGGAATATAGCGGGGGGAGTTTAAACATTCAGTACTTC. Protein product: CASREYSGGSLNIQYF.

This clonotype appeared many times. The V call is TRBV7-9, the J call TRBJ2-7, with 10 positions matching TRBD1. Germline assignment: CDR1 SEHNR and CDR2 FQNEAQ (reference sequence). The CDR3 extends over 14 amino acids. V lost 8 bases to trimming and J lost 3 bases; unmatched junction nucleotides: 7. This chain's CDR3 is CASHGTGVYYEQYF. The CDR3 nucleotides are TGTGCCAGCCACGGGACAGGGGTTTACTACGAGCAGTACTTC.

This clonotype was picked up many times. The chain couples TRBV28 to TRBJ2-7; the D is unclear. Germline V gene lookup returns CDR1 MDHEN and CDR2 SYDVKM. This CDR3 has 12 amino acids. The V gene lost 3 bases and the J gene lost 2 bases, with 5 bases spanning the gap. CDR3 DNA: TGTGCCAGCAGTTTTGTTGCCTACGAGCAGTACTTC. Translated, it gives CASSFVAYEQYF.

This clonotype has a count of ten or more. This chain uses TRBV19 with TRBJ1-1; D gene unclear. The length of the CDR3 is 14 residues. CDR1 LNHDA and CDR2 SQIVND come from the germline V gene (reference sequence). The V gene lost 3 bases and the J gene lost 4 bases, with 12 bases spanning the gap. The CDR3 loop is CASSIKTLGTEAFF. Here the CDR3 DNA reads TGTGCCAGTAGTATCAAAACTCTTGGCACTGAAGCTTTCTTT. The full variable domain, with the rest looked up from reference TRBV19 and TRBJ1-1, is DGGITQSPKYLFRKEGQNVTLSCEQNLNHDAMYWYRQDPGQGLRLIYYSQIVNDFQKGDIAEGYSVSREKKESFPLTVTSAQKNPTAFYLCASSIKTLGTEAFFGQGTRLTVV.

This clonotype was observed at least ten times. J is TRBJ1-2 and V is TRBV7-9; D may be TRBD1 (5 bases). CDR3 length: 14 amino acids. V was cut by 2 bases and J by 8 bases, with 15 bases left in between. Per germline, CDR1 SEHNR and CDR2 FQNEAQ (reference sequence). The CDR3 DNA sequence: TGTGCCAGCAGCTTACAGGGCCCGGTGGGAGGCTACACCTTC. This codes for CASSLQGPVGGYTF.

This clonotype has ten or more counts. This sequence joins TRBV4-1 and TRBJ1-2; maybe TRBD1 (5 bases). The CDR3 consists of 15 residues. Germline values: CDR1 MGHRA, CDR2 YSYEKL. Trimming shortened V by 7 bases and J by 4 bases, and 19 bases separated the two germline ends. CDR3 DNA sequence: TGCGCCAGCACCGAGAGGACAATAGTGGCCTATGGCTACACCTTC. This encodes CASTERTIVAYGYTF.

Details on this clonotype: This may stem from a read error, because a much larger clone lies one nucleotide away. This sequence joins TRBV24-1 and TRBJ2-2; perhaps D is TRBD1 or TRBD2 (5 bases each). Germline V gene sequence: CDR1 KGHDR, CDR2 SFDVKD. This CDR3 spans 14 amino acids. The CDR3 nucleotides read TGTGCCACCAATTCGGGGCCGAACACCGGGGAGCCGTTTTTT. Its protein is CATNSGPNTGEPFF.

This chain joins TRBV7-2 and TRBJ2-5, with D perhaps TRBD1 (5 bases). Trimming stripped 3 bases from V and 4 bases from J, with 15 bases between. Germline CDR1 and CDR2: SGHTA and FQGNSA. The CDR3 is 15 amino acids. The CDR3 DNA follows: TGTGCCAGCAGCTTTAGAAAAAAGACAGCAGAGACCCAGTACTTC. Residues: CASSFRKKTAETQYF. Filled out from reference TRBV7-2 and TRBJ2-5, the complete variable domain reads GAGVSQSPSNKVTEKGKDVELRCDPISGHTALYWYRQSLGQGLEFLIYFQGNSAPDKSGLPSDRFSAERTGGSVSTLTIQRTQQEDSAVYLCASSFRKKTAETQYFGPGTRLLVL.

This clonotype was seen ten or more times. This chain uses TRBV6-1 with TRBJ2-1, with D tentatively TRBD2 (6 bases). This CDR3 contains 15 residues. Germline CDR1 MNHNS, CDR2 SASEGT. With 3 bases removed from V and 1 base from J, the gap between germline ends came to 10 bases. The CDR3 DNA follows: TGTGCCAGCAGTGAGGGACTGACGTCCTACAATGAGCAGTTCTTC. Protein: CASSEGLTSYNEQFF.

This chain links TRBV15 with TRBJ2-3, with TRBD2 matching 9 bases. The CDR3 length is 16 residues. Trimming took 4 bases from V and 3 from J; bases not matched to a gene: 8. Germline V gene sequence: CDR1 LNHNV, CDR2 YYDKDF (reference sequence). Written as DNA, the CDR3 is TGTGCCACCAGCAAAGGGATGGCGGGAGGGACAGATACGCAGTATTTT. Amino acid sequence: CATSKGMAGGTDTQYF.

This clonotype has at least ten counts. The V call is TRBV20-1, the J call TRBJ2-7; 11 bases are a match to TRBD2. The CDR3 covers 16 residues. Losses at the gene ends were 3 bases for V and 0 bases for J; bases not matched to a gene: 7. Germline V gives CDR1 DFQATT, CDR2 SNEGSKA (reference sequence). The CDR3 reads CSASPGTSGSSYEQYF. For the CDR3, the DNA is TGCAGTGCTAGCCCTGGGACTAGCGGAAGCTCCTACGAGCAGTACTTC.

The chain recombines TRBV4-2 with TRBJ1-1; the D gene is possibly TRBD1 (6 bases). Trimming left V 2 bases short and J 1 base short, with 14 bases between. The CDR3 sequence is 16 residues long. Germline V gene data show CDR1 as LGHNA and CDR2 as YNFKEQ. CDR3 protein: CASSQRYQGKNTEAFF. The CDR3 DNA is TGTGCCAGCAGCCAAAGGTATCAGGGGAAGAACACTGAAGCTTTCTTT.

At least ten counts were recorded for this clonotype. This chain connects TRBV7-9 to TRBJ2-3; a weak D match, TRBD2 (5 bases). Trimming cost V 3 bases and J 5 bases, with 15 bases left between them. From germline, CDR1 is SEHNR and CDR2 FQNEAQ (reference sequence). The CDR3 totals 15 residues. The CDR3 nucleotides read TGTGCCAGCAGCTTCAGCCTAGCTGCCGGAGATACGCAGTATTTT. Its protein product is CASSFSLAAGDTQYF. The full variable domain, rest sourced from reference TRBV7-9 and TRBJ2-3, is DTGVSQNPRHKITKRGQNVTFRCDPISEHNRLYWYRQTLGQGPEFLTYFQNEAQLEKSRLLSDRFSAERPKGSFSTLEIQRTEQGDSAMYLCASSFSLAAGDTQYFGPGTRLTVL.

This clonotype was observed many times. The genes are TRBV30 and TRBJ2-3; 12 bases line up with TRBD2. The CDR3 loop spans 17 amino acids. CDR1 is GTSNPN and CDR2 is SVGIG in the germline V gene (reference sequence). Unmatched junction bases numbered 7, after V lost 0 bases and J lost 3 bases. CDR3 loop: CAWSVPPGTSGTDTQYF. The CDR3 DNA reads TGTGCCTGGAGTGTACCCCCCGGGACTAGCGGGACAGATACGCAGTATTTT. The variable domain in full, with the rest retrieved from reference TRBV30 and TRBJ2-3, is SQTIHQWPATLVQPVGSPLSLECTVEGTSNPNLYWYRQAAGRGLQLLFYSVGIGQISSEVPQNLSASRPQDRQFILSSKKLLLSDSGFYLCAWSVPPGTSGTDTQYFGPGTRLTVL.

This clonotype was detected ten times or more. This chain uses TRBV19 with TRBJ2-2; TRBD2 might be the D (5 bases). The CDR3 loop spans 13 amino acids. Trimming removed 6 bases from V and 6 bases from J, with 11 bases in between. Germline lookup yields CDR1 LNHDA and CDR2 SQIVND (reference sequence). The DNA of the CDR3 is TGTGCCAGTAGCCTCGGGGTAGCCGGGGAGCTGTTTTTT. This encodes CASSLGVAGELFF.

The gene calls are TRBV7-9 and TRBJ2-7, with 10 bases matching TRBD2. The V gene's germline CDR1 is SEHNR and CDR2 FQNEAQ (reference sequence). This CDR3 comprises 13 residues. Trimming removed 4 bases from V and 6 bases from J; junction bases left unmatched: 3. The CDR3 is CASSSWTSGEQYF. For the CDR3, the DNA is TGTGCCAGCAGCTCCTGGACTAGCGGCGAGCAGTACTTC.

This clonotype was counted ten times or more. Relative to the germline gene, one junction end is altered; a read error may explain this. The chain links TRBV7-9 to TRBJ1-1; D possibly corresponds to TRBD1 (5 bases). The CDR3 has 15 residues. Per the germline V gene, CDR1 is SEHNR and CDR2 is FQNEAQ (reference sequence). CDR3 loop: CVSSVKGTENTEAFF. DNA for the CDR3: TGTGTCAGCAGCGTGAAAGGGACGGAGAACACTGAAGCTTTCTTT.

This clonotype was counted ten times or more. V and J are TRBV13 and TRBJ1-1; 8 bases are a match to TRBD1. After removal of 4 bases from V and 6 bases from J, the junction contained 7 bases not matched to a gene. The length of the CDR3 is 14 residues. Germline V gene lookup returns CDR1 PRHDT and CDR2 FYEKMQ (reference sequence). In nucleotides, the CDR3 is TGTGCCAGCAGCTCGTCGACAGGGGCCTCTGAAGCTTTCTTT. It codes for CASSSSTGASEAFF.

This clonotype was seen at least ten times. The rearrangement links TRBV9 to TRBJ2-3; D is ambiguous. Germline V CDR1 and CDR2: SGDLS, YYNGEE. The CDR3 length is 15 residues. The germline V and J ends were trimmed by 0 bases and 0 bases, with 8 bases remaining between them. Here the CDR3 DNA reads TGTGCCAGCAGCGTAGATGCAGCTAGCACAGATACGCAGTATTTT. It yields the protein CASSVDAASTDTQYF. Using reference TRBV9 and TRBJ2-3 for the parts outside the CDR3, the full variable domain is DSGVTQTPKHLITATGQRVTLRCSPRSGDLSVYWYQQSLDQGLQFLIQYYNGEERAKGNILERFSAQQFPDLHSELNLSSLELGDSALYFCASSVDAASTDTQYFGPGTRLTVL.

This clonotype came up a few times. This chain connects TRBV19 to TRBJ1-2; 10 bases are shared with TRBD1. The CDR3 loop spans 13 amino acids. The germline V gene encodes CDR1 LNHDA and CDR2 SQIVND (reference sequence). The trim removed 5 bases at V and 7 bases at J, leaving 4 bases unmatched. CDR3 in DNA: TGTGCCAGTAGTCCGGACAGGGGGGCTGGCTACACCTTC. Its translation is CASSPDRGAGYTF.

This clonotype was found many times. The rearrangement joins TRBV5-1 to TRBJ2-7; 8 nucleotides align to TRBD1. Germline values: CDR1 SGHRS, CDR2 YFSETQ. The V and J ends lost 0 bases and 7 bases, in that order; junction bases with no gene match: 6. The CDR3 extends over 14 amino acids. The CDR3, as DNA: TGCGCCAGCAGCTTGGCTCCAGGGGGCAGGGAGCAGTACTTC. Translation gives CASSLAPGGREQYF. Drawing the rest from reference TRBV5-1 and TRBJ2-7, the complete variable domain is KAGVTQTPRYLIKTRGQQVTLSCSPISGHRSVSWYQQTPGQGLQFLFEYFSETQRNKGNFPGRFSGRQFSNSRSEMNVSTLELGDSALYLCASSLAPGGREQYFGPGTRLTVT.

There are a few counts of this clonotype. The V call is TRBV18, the J call TRBJ2-4; the match to TRBD2 covers 7 bases. With 3 bases clipped from V and 9 bases from J, the junction kept 8 bases outside the gene matches. Germline V gives CDR1 KGHSH, CDR2 LQKENI. The length of the CDR3 is 14 residues. The CDR3 DNA is TGTGCCAGCTCACCTGTTAACGGGGAGGGCATTCAGTACTTC. Its translation is CASSPVNGEGIQYF.

This clonotype was recorded at least ten times. This rearrangement joins TRBV11-3 to TRBJ2-7; D might be TRBD2 (6 bases). The germline gives CDR1 SGHNT, CDR2 YENEEA. V was pared by 3 bases and J by 7 bases, with 13 bases between. The CDR3 is 13 amino acids. CDR3 bases: TGTGCCAGCAGCTTGACACTCCGGGGGGAGCAGTACTTC. This translates into CASSLTLRGEQYF.